Shown below are 28 T cell receptor beta chains from a single sample sequenced in a study of cytotoxic CD8 clonotypes in ibrutinib-treated CLL. Using immunoSEQ multiplex PCR, the repertoire was profiled, and TCRdb retains in-frame clones only, with some absent. The sample holds some 140,000 clones, 80% to 90% seen once. The sequences come from PBMCs, collected after 24 months of ibrutinib treatment. The receptor set was obtained from a human donor with chronic lymphocytic leukemia.

This chain uses TRBV19 with TRBJ1-4; D gene unclear. V gave up 5 bases and J gave up 0 bases, with 7 bases separating them. CDR1 is LNHDA, CDR2 SQIVND, per germline (reference sequence). The CDR3 length is 14 residues. The CDR3 is CASSEEATNEKLFF. The CDR3 DNA sequence: TGTGCCAGTAGTGAGGAAGCAACTAATGAAAAACTGTTTTTT.

The chain carries TRBV19 and TRBJ2-1; 7 positions agree with TRBD1. The CDR3 is made up of 14 amino acids. V trimming: 3 bases; J trimming: 3 bases; junction bases outside the gene matches: 2. Germline values: CDR1 LNHDA, CDR2 SQIVND (reference sequence). The CDR3 bases are TGTGCCAGTAGTATCCGACAGGGCTACAATGAGCAGTTCTTC. This codes for CASSIRQGYNEQFF.

In DNA form, the CDR3 reads TGTGCCAGCAGCGGGAGCGGGGGGGTTACAGATACGCAGTATTTT. Translating gives CASSGSGGVTDTQYF. V is TRBV2 and J is TRBJ2-3; TRBD2 agrees at 10 bases. Germline CDR1 is SNHLY and CDR2 is FYNNEI. V lost 6 bases and J lost 3; bases outside the gene matches: 6. The CDR3 totals 15 residues.

The V and J genes are TRBV10-3 and TRBJ2-7; TRBD1 matches at 7 bases. V was clipped by 7 bases and J by 7 bases; unmatched bases: 7. CDR3 size: 12 residues. Germline V CDR1 and CDR2: ENHRY, SYGVKD. The CDR3 DNA reads as TGTGCCATCACCCAGACAGGGACAGAGCAGTACTTC. Amino acid sequence: CAITQTGTEQYF.

The CDR3 nucleotides read TGTGCCAGCAAGGACTCTAGCTCCTACGAGCAGTACTTC. Residues: CASKDSSSYEQYF. V usage is TRBV6-1 and J usage is TRBJ2-7; the D gene is possibly TRBD2 (5 bases). In germline, CDR1 is MNHNS, CDR2 SASEGT. The CDR3 extends over 13 amino acids. Trimming shortened V by 7 bases and J by 0 bases, and 10 bases separated the two germline ends.

This rearrangement joins TRBV30 to TRBJ2-3; TRBD2 matches 12 bases. The trim removed 5 bases at V and 0 bases at J, leaving 9 bases unmatched. Germline-derived CDR1 and CDR2 are GTSNPN and SVGIG (reference sequence). The CDR3 sequence is 17 residues long. For the CDR3, the DNA is TGTGCCTGGGAAGGGTCTAGCGGGGGGGCGAGCACAGATACGCAGTATTTT. Residues: CAWEGSSGGASTDTQYF. The full variable domain, rest sourced from reference TRBV30 and TRBJ2-3, is SQTIHQWPATLVQPVGSPLSLECTVEGTSNPNLYWYRQAAGRGLQLLFYSVGIGQISSEVPQNLSASRPQDRQFILSSKKLLLSDSGFYLCAWEGSSGGASTDTQYFGPGTRLTVL.

A remark on this clone: At one end, the junction sequence differs from germline, possibly due to a read error. The chain recombines TRBV7-9 with TRBJ1-3; 9 bases agree with TRBD1. Germline assignment: CDR1 SEHNR and CDR2 FQNEAQ (reference sequence). The CDR3 is 12 residues long. CDR3 amino acids: CASSLYLWDRDF. CDR3 DNA: TGTGCCAGCAGCTTATATTTATGGGACAGGGATTTT.

This clone occurred a few times. The V and J genes are TRBV2 and TRBJ2-1, with TRBD1 matching 10 bases. Losses at the gene ends were 1 base for V and 11 bases for J; bases not matched to a gene: 5. CDR3 size: 14 residues. Germline CDR1 reads SNHLY; CDR2 reads FYNNEI. CDR3 sequence: CASSEGDRGRKQFF. In nucleotides, the CDR3 is TGTGCCAGCAGTGAAGGGGACAGGGGTCGTAAGCAGTTCTTC.

The chain combines TRBV6-5 with TRBJ2-3; 9 nucleotides line up with TRBD2. CDR3 length equals 15 residues. Germline CDR1 MNHEY, CDR2 SVGAGI. J lost 4 bases, V lost 3 bases, and 5 bases had no gene match. DNA for the CDR3: TGTGCCAGCAGTTATGGCGGGGGGGCGCCAGATACGCAGTATTTT. The encoded protein is CASSYGGGAPDTQYF.

This clone was seen only once. This sequence joins TRBV5-4 and TRBJ2-1; D is possibly TRBD1 (6 bases). V was pared by 1 base and J by 7 bases, with 12 bases between. The CDR3 is made up of 14 amino acids. The V gene's germline CDR1 is SGHNT and CDR2 YYREEE (reference sequence). DNA for the CDR3: TGTGCCAGCAGCTTGCCCGGACAGTATAATGAGCAGTTCTTC. This translates into CASSLPGQYNEQFF.

This clone was seen a few times. This sequence joins TRBV11-2 and TRBJ2-7, with D perhaps TRBD1 (5 bases). This CDR3 comprises 16 residues. Germline CDR1 is SGHAT and CDR2 is FQNNGV. V lost 0 bases, J lost 0 bases, and 12 bases lay in between. The CDR3 coding sequence is TGTGCCAGCAGCTTAGAACTGATGACAGCCTCCTACGAGCAGTACTTC. It is translated as CASSLELMTASYEQYF.

J is TRBJ1-4 and V is TRBV5-1; TRBD1 might be the D (5 bases). The CDR3 runs 14 residues. Trimming took off 2 bases at V and 3 bases at J, with 8 bases between the two ends. Germline V gives CDR1 SGHRS, CDR2 YFSETQ. CDR3 amino acids: CASSLGAPNEKLFF. The CDR3 region has the DNA TGCGCCAGCAGCTTAGGGGCTCCTAATGAAAAACTGTTTTTT.

The chain recombines TRBV7-8 with TRBJ2-7; TRBD2 matches 7 bases. The germline V gene encodes CDR1 SGHVS and CDR2 FQNEAQ. The CDR3 length is 14 residues. The trim removed 3 bases at V and 3 bases at J, leaving 5 bases unmatched. The CDR3 sequence is CASSLAGEVYEQYF. The CDR3 DNA reads TGTGCCAGCAGCTTGGCGGGGGAGGTCTACGAGCAGTACTTC.

This clone showed up just a few times. The rearrangement uses TRBV10-1 and TRBJ1-2; no clear D. The V and J ends lost 8 bases and 5 bases respectively, with 9 bases between them. In germline, CDR1 is WNHNN, CDR2 SYGVQD (reference sequence). The CDR3 spans 11 residues. Here the CDR3 reads CASSPGYGYTF. CDR3 DNA sequence: TGCGCCAGCTCCCCGGGTTATGGCTACACCTTC.

J is TRBJ1-4 and V is TRBV4-1; D call uncertain. Germline loops: CDR1 MGHRA, CDR2 YSYEKL. The V gene lost 1 base and the J gene lost 5 bases, with 2 bases spanning the gap. This CDR3 contains 12 residues. CDR3 sequence (DNA): TGCGCCAGCAGCCAAGTAAATGAAAAACTGTTTTTT. Amino acid sequence: CASSQVNEKLFF.

The J gene is TRBJ1-5, the V gene TRBV19; 8 positions agree with TRBD1. V shed 6 bases, J shed 0 bases, and the junction held 10 bases outside the gene matches. Germline CDR1 LNHDA, CDR2 SQIVND (reference sequence). The CDR3 loop spans 17 amino acids. CDR3 DNA sequence: TGTGCCAGTAGGTATTACGGACAGGGAGGTAGCAATCAGCCCCAGCATTTT. Its translation is CASRYYGQGGSNQPQHF. Supplemented by reference TRBV19 and TRBJ1-5, the full variable domain reads DGGITQSPKYLFRKEGQNVTLSCEQNLNHDAMYWYRQDPGQGLRLIYYSQIVNDFQKGDIAEGYSVSREKKESFPLTVTSAQKNPTAFYLCASRYYGQGGSNQPQHFGDGTRLSIL.

J is TRBJ2-3 and V is TRBV4-3; 7 nucleotides align to TRBD2. The V segment lost 1 base and the J segment 8 bases; nucleotides outside the gene matches: 6. This CDR3 spans 14 amino acids. Germline lookup yields CDR1 LGHNA and CDR2 YSLEER. CDR3 sequence: CASSQARLAGTQYF. The CDR3 DNA is TGCGCCAGCAGCCAAGCCCGACTAGCTGGTACGCAGTATTTT.

The chain uses TRBV5-5 and TRBJ1-1; D is unresolved. V gave up 3 bases and J gave up 4 bases, with 13 bases separating them. Germline V gives CDR1 SGHKS, CDR2 YYEKEE (reference sequence). The CDR3 loop spans 14 amino acids. For the CDR3, the DNA is TGTGCCAGCAGCTCAACTTTCCCCAGCACTGAAGCTTTCTTT. It specifies CASSSTFPSTEAFF.

The rearrangement links TRBV4-1 to TRBJ1-2; D may be TRBD1 (6 bases). V lost 1 base and J 7 bases, leaving 25 bases between the germline ends. The CDR3 has 18 residues. The V gene's germline CDR1 is MGHRA and CDR2 YSYEKL. CDR3 sequence (DNA): TGCGCCAGCAGCCAAGCCAATTTGGGGGGAGGGGGAAAGGTTGGCTACACCTTC. Protein sequence: CASSQANLGGGGKVGYTF.

J is TRBJ1-2 and V is TRBV30; no definite D call. The CDR3 runs to 12 residues. Germline values: CDR1 GTSNPN, CDR2 SVGIG (reference sequence). V shed 5 bases and J shed 3 bases, with 10 bases lying between them. The chain's CDR3 is CAWRAGYYGYTF. The CDR3, as DNA: TGTGCCTGGCGGGCGGGCTACTATGGCTACACCTTC.

The genes are TRBV2 and TRBJ2-2; D uncertain. Deletions cut 7 bases from V and 0 bases from J, with 9 bases between. Germline CDR1 SNHLY, CDR2 FYNNEI. The CDR3 loop spans 14 amino acids. The CDR3 spells CASTLVPNTGELFF. The CDR3, as DNA: TGTGCCAGCACCTTAGTCCCGAACACCGGGGAGCTGTTTTTT.

This chain's CDR3 is CASSSHRGPNTEAFF. The CDR3 DNA reads as TGTGCCAGCAGCTCCCACAGGGGGCCGAACACTGAAGCTTTCTTT. J is TRBJ1-1 and V is TRBV11-3, with 9 nucleotides matching TRBD1. This CDR3 region has 15 residues. Trimming took 4 bases from V and 1 from J; bases not matched to a gene: 4. CDR1 SGHNT and CDR2 YENEEA come from the germline V gene.

This clone was seen a single time. The V and J genes are TRBV5-4 and TRBJ2-5; TRBD2 matches 9 bases. With V trimmed by 4 bases and J by 7 bases, 11 bases remained unmatched. The germline CDR1 and CDR2 sequences are SGHNT and YYREEE (reference sequence). The CDR3 runs 15 residues. Here the CDR3 reads CASSPPGLALATQYF. CDR3 DNA sequence: TGTGCCAGCAGCCCACCGGGACTAGCTTTAGCGACCCAGTACTTC.

This clone appeared a single time. The V gene is TRBV7-2, the J gene TRBJ2-4; 9 nucleotides line up with TRBD1. This CDR3 is 18 amino acids long. J gave up 9 bases and V 2 bases, and 17 bases lay outside the gene matches. Germline V gene sequence: CDR1 SGHTA, CDR2 FQGNSA. CDR3: CASSLSRIGDRVGGIQYF. Written as DNA, the CDR3 is TGTGCCAGCAGCTTAAGTAGGATTGGGGACAGGGTCGGAGGCATTCAGTACTTC.

This chain uses TRBV5-6 with TRBJ1-1, with 9 positions matching TRBD1. The V segment lost 0 bases and the J segment 6 bases; nucleotides outside the gene matches: 6. CDR3 size: 15 residues. Germline V gene data show CDR1 as SGHDT and CDR2 as YYEEEE. This CDR3 is CASSLGGQGSAEAFF. The CDR3 DNA is TGTGCCAGCAGCTTGGGTGGACAGGGGTCTGCTGAAGCTTTCTTT.

The rearrangement links TRBV10-3 to TRBJ1-1; 7 bases are shared with TRBD1. Looked up from germline, CDR1 is ENHRY and CDR2 is SYGVKD. V shed 1 base, J shed 1 base, and the junction held 3 bases outside the gene matches. The CDR3 has 15 residues. The CDR3 sequence: CAISEFTGENTEAFF. CDR3 nucleotides: TGTGCCATCAGTGAGTTTACAGGGGAGAACACTGAAGCTTTCTTT.

The chain recombines TRBV7-9 with TRBJ1-1; D unresolved. V was trimmed by 5 bases and J by 3 bases, leaving 7 bases between them. The CDR3 is 12 amino acids. Looked up from germline, CDR1 is SEHNR and CDR2 is FQNEAQ (reference sequence). CDR3 sequence: CASSPSDTEAFF. CDR3 DNA sequence: TGTGCCAGCAGCCCCTCGGACACTGAAGCTTTCTTT.

The V gene is TRBV27, the J gene TRBJ2-7; D is unclear. V dropped 2 bases and J dropped 4 bases, with 9 bases sitting between them. Germline CDR1 reads MNHEY; CDR2 reads SMNVEV (reference sequence). This CDR3 has 13 amino acids. The CDR3 spells CASSLMGNYEQYF. CDR3 coding DNA: TGTGCCAGCAGTTTAATGGGGAATTACGAGCAGTACTTC.